What follows are 18 T cell receptor beta chains derived from one specimen sequenced in a study of OX40 agonist ivuxolimab in advanced cancers. Library creation used the immunoSEQ multiplex PCR assay. TCRdb limited this immuneACCESS table to in-frame rearrangements with V and J called. A share of clones is missing; checked studies link under half to unresolved V genes, and the rest is unexplained. In all, the sample holds around 69,000 clones, and 80% to 90% of those were seen once. The ten largest account for about 4% of the sample. The source was CD4+ or CD8+ T cells sorted from blood, collected in a trial of the OX40 agonist ivuxolimab. The receptors were sampled from an adult with an advanced solid tumor such as melanoma, head and neck, liver or kidney cancer.

The rearrangement joins TRBV7-2 to TRBJ2-1; no clear D. V lost 5 bases, J lost 0 bases, and 8 bases lay in between. CDR1 and CDR2 from the germline V gene are SGHTA and FQGNSA. The CDR3 is 14 amino acids. In DNA form, the CDR3 reads TGTGCCAGCAGCCCGGCTGGCTCCTACAATGAGCAGTTCTTC. This encodes CASSPAGSYNEQFF.

As for this clone: Within the sample, other DNA sequences also encode this same CDR3. The CDR3 DNA is TGTGCCAGCAGTCGGGGACAGGGGAGGGATGGCTACACCTTC. It encodes CASSRGQGRDGYTF. The chain uses TRBV28 and TRBJ1-2; 10 bases fit TRBD1. V trimming: 5 bases; J trimming: 6 bases; junction bases outside the gene matches: 6. Germline CDR1 and CDR2: MDHEN and SYDVKM. The CDR3 totals 14 residues.

The V gene is TRBV13, the J gene TRBJ2-2; D remains ambiguous. The CDR3 loop spans 13 amino acids. The germline CDR1 and CDR2 sequences are PRHDT and FYEKMQ (reference sequence). The V end was cut by 0 bases, the J end by 6 bases, with 5 bases between. CDR3 bases: TGTGCCAGCAGCTTAGGGCAGTCCGGGGAGCTGTTTTTT. It specifies CASSLGQSGELFF.

V usage is TRBV5-1 and J usage is TRBJ2-7, with D uncertain. Trimming shortened V by 1 base and J by 6 bases, and 14 bases separated the two germline ends. Germline lookup yields CDR1 SGHRS and CDR2 YFSETQ. This CDR3 has 14 residues. The CDR3 bases are TGCGCCAGCAGCTTGTCTGCCGGAGCCTCCGAGCAGTACTTC. Translated, it gives CASSLSAGASEQYF.

The V call is TRBV19, the J call TRBJ2-1; no reliable D call. Trimming shortened V by 1 base and J by 4 bases, and 8 bases separated the two germline ends. Looked up from germline, CDR1 is LNHDA and CDR2 is SQIVND (reference sequence). CDR3 length equals 14 residues. CDR3 sequence (DNA): TGTGCCAGTAGTATAGCAAACAGATACAATGAGCAGTTCTTC. It is translated as CASSIANRYNEQFF.

CDR3 loop: CASSPGTGATGELFF. CDR3 sequence (DNA): TGTGCCAGCAGCCCAGGGACAGGGGCCACCGGGGAGCTGTTTTTT. V usage is TRBV11-2 and J usage is TRBJ2-2; TRBD1 matches 10 bases. Trimming at V came to 5 bases and at J to 4 bases, leaving 4 bases not matched to a gene. This CDR3 region has 15 residues. Germline V gives CDR1 SGHAT, CDR2 FQNNGV. The full variable domain, with the rest looked up from reference TRBV11-2 and TRBJ2-2, is EAGVAQSPRYKIIEKRQSVAFWCNPISGHATLYWYQQILGQGPKLLIQFQNNGVVDDSQLPKDRFSAERLKGVDSTLKIQPAKLEDSAVYLCASSPGTGATGELFFGEGSRLTVL.

The chain is built from TRBV5-6 and TRBJ1-2; no clear D gene. Germline loops: CDR1 SGHDT, CDR2 YYEEEE. The length of the CDR3 is 13 residues. V was trimmed by 4 bases and J by 4 bases, leaving 11 bases between them. The chain's CDR3 is CASSVGLVYGYTF. The CDR3 coding sequence is TGTGCCAGCAGCGTCGGACTGGTCTATGGCTACACCTTC. The whole variable domain, filled in from reference TRBV5-6 and TRBJ1-2, reads DAGVTQSPTHLIKTRGQQVTLRCSPKSGHDTVSWYQQALGQGPQFIFQYYEEEERQRGNFPDRFSGHQFPNYSSELNVNALLLGDSALYLCASSVGLVYGYTFGSGTRLTVV.

The V gene is TRBV27, the J gene TRBJ2-5; 7 bases line up with TRBD2. J was trimmed by 5 bases and V by 2 bases; bases with no gene match: 5. Germline V lookup: CDR1 MNHEY, CDR2 SMNVEV (reference sequence). This CDR3 spans 14 amino acids. The CDR3 here is CASSLRSSGETQYF. CDR3 DNA sequence: TGTGCCAGCAGTTTAAGGAGTAGCGGGGAGACCCAGTACTTC.

The V and J genes are TRBV7-3 and TRBJ2-5; 12 nucleotides align to TRBD1. The J segment lost 5 bases and the V segment lost 5 bases, leaving 9 bases of the junction unmatched. This CDR3 region has 16 residues. The germline CDR1 and CDR2 sequences are SGHTA and FQGTGA. Here the CDR3 reads CASSKSRDRGRETQYF. The CDR3 bases are TGTGCCAGCAGCAAGTCCCGGGACAGGGGGCGGGAGACCCAGTACTTC.

The V and J genes are TRBV29-1 and TRBJ2-1; 14 nucleotides line up with TRBD2. Per the germline V gene, CDR1 is SQVTM and CDR2 is ANQGSEA. The ends lost 7 bases at V and 2 bases at J; junction bases unmatched: 16. This CDR3 has 19 amino acids. CDR3: CSATSTSGRAVGAYNEQFF. The DNA for the CDR3 is TGCAGCGCTACCTCGACTAGCGGGAGGGCCGTGGGAGCCTACAATGAGCAGTTCTTC.

The chain combines TRBV7-9 with TRBJ2-1, with 9 positions matching TRBD1. CDR1 and CDR2 from the germline V gene are SEHNR and FQNEAQ (reference sequence). CDR3 length equals 15 residues. Trimming took 5 bases from V and 5 from J; bases not matched to a gene: 7. Written as DNA, the CDR3 is TGTGCCAGCAGCCCCCGGGACAGGGCCCACAATGAGCAGTTCTTC. This sequence encodes CASSPRDRAHNEQFF.

The CDR3 region has the DNA TGTGCCAGCACCTCAGGGGGAGAAGACTATGGCTACACCTTC. Translated: CASTSGGEDYGYTF. The chain recombines TRBV28 with TRBJ1-2; 7 bases align to TRBD1. The germline gives CDR1 MDHEN, CDR2 SYDVKM. Trimming at V came to 7 bases and at J to 3 bases, leaving 8 bases not matched to a gene. The CDR3 sequence is 14 residues long.

The V call is TRBV11-3, the J call TRBJ2-2; 11 nucleotides align to TRBD2. Germline trimming cut 3 bases from V and 3 bases from J; bases unmatched to any gene: 3. This CDR3 is 16 amino acids long. Germline V gene data show CDR1 as SGHNT and CDR2 as YENEEA. CDR3 coding DNA: TGTGCCAGCAGCTTGGTAGCGGGAGGGTACACCGGGGAGCTGTTTTTT. Translating gives CASSLVAGGYTGELFF.

This rearrangement joins TRBV2 to TRBJ1-1, with D uncertain. The CDR3 is made up of 14 amino acids. Per germline, CDR1 SNHLY and CDR2 FYNNEI. V was shortened by 2 bases and J by 1 base, with 8 bases between the two germline ends. The CDR3 reads CASSESPANTEAFF. The CDR3 DNA is TGTGCCAGCAGTGAATCGCCAGCGAACACTGAAGCTTTCTTT.

The V and J genes are TRBV5-6 and TRBJ2-1, with 8 positions matching TRBD2. This CDR3 comprises 13 residues. V shed 7 bases, J shed 6 bases, and the junction held 6 bases outside the gene matches. Germline assignment: CDR1 SGHDT and CDR2 YYEEEE. DNA for the CDR3: TGTGCCAGCGGGCTAGCGGGCCTCAATGAGCAGTTCTTC. This encodes CASGLAGLNEQFF.

The V call is TRBV2, the J call TRBJ1-1, with D unclear. CDR3 size: 14 residues. Germline lookup yields CDR1 SNHLY and CDR2 FYNNEI. V lost 1 base to trimming and J lost 1 base, with 7 bases between them. The CDR3 region has the DNA TGTGCCAGCAGTGAAGGGTCCAAGAACACTGAAGCTTTCTTT. Protein product: CASSEGSKNTEAFF.

The rearrangement joins TRBV7-8 to TRBJ1-1; D might be TRBD1 (5 bases). The ends were cut back, 5 bases at V and 4 bases at J, with 17 bases in the middle. The CDR3 spans 15 residues. From germline, CDR1 is SGHVS and CDR2 FQNEAQ. For the CDR3, the DNA is TGTGCCAGCAGCCCCAATGGGGGGTACGGCACTGAAGCTTTCTTT. This gives the protein CASSPNGGYGTEAFF.

The chain employs TRBV5-1 and TRBJ1-1; 8 bases match TRBD1. The junction had 10 bases not matched to a gene; V was cut back by 0 bases and J by 3 bases. Germline CDR1 reads SGHRS; CDR2 reads YFSETQ. The CDR3 loop spans 17 amino acids. CDR3 DNA: TGCGCCAGCAGCTTGGGGGCAGGGGGCAATCTGGACACTGAAGCTTTCTTT. Protein product: CASSLGAGGNLDTEAFF.